Here is one TCR beta chain with its context. The antigen remains undetermined. The entry originates in a study of post-analysis software for immune sequencing data. The length of the CDR3 is 18 residues. Per germline, CDR1 MNHEY and CDR2 SVGEGT. Study findings and constraints: Comparison of patients with controls showed five TRBV segments more frequent in patients, TRBV5-6, TRBV5-1 and TRBV20-1 among them. By F measure, samples from a shared preparation batch strongly co-clustered.

The authors incorporated unique molecular identifiers into the TCR beta cDNA libraries. Via MiXCR, TCRdb re-called the PCR reads, giving one row per CDR3 protein. The profile covers 600,000 to 700,000 distinct CDR3 sequences, with 55% to 70% appearing a single time and around 11% taken by the ten largest. The chain joins TRBV6-2 or TRBV6-3 to TRBJ2-7; 9 nucleotides match TRBD2. The J call is doubtful: the DNA matches TRBJ2-5 better. The sequencing sample was made of blood. This receptor was obtained from a girl under 10 years old with multiple sclerosis. The CDR3 here is CASSYSMTAGGPWETQYF. CDR3 bases: TGTGCCAGCAGTTACTCGATGACGGCGGGGGGGCCCTGGGAGACCCAGTACTTC.